The 30 T cell receptor beta chains listed next were all sequenced from one sample in a study of T cell responses to AZD1222 COVID-19 vaccine. Clones were read by immunoSEQ multiplex PCR, and TCRdb kept only the in-frame ones, dropping some. The repertoire has around 100,000 clones, around nine tenths of them found once; the top ten carry around 17%. The sample in question was peripheral blood, obtained on day 0 of AZD1222 vaccination. These receptors came from an adult in good health.

CDR3 protein: CSVVGPGGNTEAFF. In DNA, the CDR3 is TGCAGCGTTGTCGGGCCAGGGGGGAACACTGAAGCTTTCTTT. The V call is TRBV29-1, the J call TRBJ1-1; 7 bases fit TRBD1. This CDR3 spans 14 amino acids. V lost 4 bases to trimming and J lost 1 base; unmatched junction nucleotides: 6. The germline V gene has CDR1 SQVTM and CDR2 ANQGSEA.

This chain connects TRBV11-3 to TRBJ1-4, with D perhaps matching TRBD1 (6 bases). Trimming took off 6 bases at V and 6 bases at J, with 14 bases between the two ends. Per the germline V gene, CDR1 is SGHNT and CDR2 is YENEEA. The CDR3 consists of 14 residues. CDR3 sequence (DNA): TGTGCCAGCAGGCGTCAGGGGCTGGATGAAAAACTGTTTTTT. Its translation is CASRRQGLDEKLFF.

V gene TRBV7-9 combines with J gene TRBJ2-7; TRBD2 matches 12 bases. The CDR3 loop spans 18 amino acids. Germline values: CDR1 SEHNR, CDR2 FQNEAQ (reference sequence). The ends lost 5 bases at V and 0 bases at J; junction bases unmatched: 11. CDR3 sequence: CASSGRKLAGGSSYEQYF. The CDR3 DNA sequence: TGTGCCAGCAGCGGGCGGAAACTAGCGGGGGGAAGCTCCTACGAGCAGTACTTC.

This chain links TRBV3-1 (or the pseudogene TRBV3-2) with TRBJ1-2, with D possibly TRBD1 on 6 matching bases. This CDR3 contains 13 residues. The germline CDR1 and CDR2 sequences are LGHDT and YNNKEL (reference sequence). Trimming took off 0 bases at V and 4 bases at J, with 6 bases between the two ends. The CDR3 bases are TGTGCCAGCAGCCAAGACAGGGGCTATGGCTACACCTTC. Its translation is CASSQDRGYGYTF.

The rearrangement uses TRBV5-1 and TRBJ1-5; 7 nucleotides align to TRBD1. The V gene end was trimmed by 4 bases and the J gene end by 3 bases; junction bases not matched to a gene: 7. The CDR3 consists of 15 residues. Germline CDR1 SGHRS, CDR2 YFSETQ. This CDR3 reads CASSPEGADNQPQHF. The CDR3 DNA reads TGCGCCAGCAGCCCCGAGGGGGCAGACAATCAGCCCCAGCATTTT.

A few counts support this clone. Here the CDR3 DNA reads TGTGCCAGCAGTGAAAATGGGGGGCGAGAGACCCAGTACTTC. It encodes CASSENGGRETQYF. J is TRBJ2-5 and V is TRBV2; D possibly matches TRBD1 or TRBD2 (6 bases each). The CDR3 runs to 14 residues. The ends were cut back, 2 bases at V and 4 bases at J, with 11 bases in the middle. The germline V gene encodes CDR1 SNHLY and CDR2 FYNNEI.

The rearrangement uses TRBV5-1 and TRBJ1-1; tentative D call: TRBD1 (5 bases). The CDR3 is 15 amino acids. Trimming removed 0 bases at V and 4 bases at J, with 13 bases between. The germline V gene has CDR1 SGHRS and CDR2 YFSETQ. The CDR3 sequence: CASSLEAGRGTEAFF. The CDR3 region has the DNA TGCGCCAGCAGCTTGGAGGCAGGGAGGGGCACTGAAGCTTTCTTT.

CDR3 nucleotides: TGTGCCAGCAGTGGGGGGCAGTTTAGCAATCAGCCCCAGCATTTT. It codes for CASSGGQFSNQPQHF. The chain combines TRBV3-1 (or the pseudogene TRBV3-2) with TRBJ1-5; TRBD1 might be the D (6 bases). Trimming took off 6 bases at V and 0 bases at J, with 12 bases between the two ends. The CDR3 length is 15 residues. Per germline, CDR1 LGHDT and CDR2 YNNKEL (reference sequence).

V gene TRBV6-5 combines with J gene TRBJ1-1, with D unresolved. Germline assignment: CDR1 MNHEY and CDR2 SVGAGI. The CDR3 contains 13 residues. The V end was cut by 2 bases, the J end by 4 bases, with 8 bases between. CDR3 protein: CASSYARRTEAFF. As DNA, the CDR3 is TGTGCCAGCAGTTACGCGCGGCGCACTGAAGCTTTCTTT.

The chain employs TRBV4-1 and TRBJ2-1, with 7 positions matching TRBD2. The ends lost 0 bases at V and 8 bases at J; junction bases unmatched: 10. Germline values: CDR1 MGHRA, CDR2 YSYEKL. The CDR3 length is 16 residues. The CDR3 here is CASSQDFGGSRDEQFF. CDR3 coding DNA: TGCGCCAGCAGCCAAGATTTCGGCGGGAGTAGGGATGAGCAGTTCTTC.

This rearrangement joins TRBV4-1 to TRBJ2-7; D is ambiguous. The CDR3 loop spans 16 amino acids. V lost 1 base and J 0 bases, leaving 13 bases between the germline ends. Germline CDR1 reads MGHRA; CDR2 reads YSYEKL. The CDR3 DNA reads TGCGCCAGCAGCCAAGGTTTTTTACCTAGCTCCTACGAGCAGTACTTC. Translation: CASSQGFLPSSYEQYF.

The gene calls are TRBV5-6 and TRBJ2-5; D not certain. The V gene lost 0 bases and the J gene lost 2 bases, with 5 bases spanning the gap. The CDR3 contains 13 residues. Germline V CDR1 and CDR2: SGHDT, YYEEEE. The CDR3 loop reads CASSLVQQETQYF. CDR3 sequence (DNA): TGTGCCAGCAGCTTGGTTCAGCAAGAGACCCAGTACTTC.

The chain is built from TRBV30 and TRBJ1-3; D is possibly TRBD1 (5 bases). This CDR3 region has 13 residues. Germline loops: CDR1 GTSNPN, CDR2 SVGIG (reference sequence). Deletions cut 4 bases from V and 4 bases from J, with 11 bases between. The CDR3 region has the DNA TGTGCCTGGATTTCGGCAGGGGGAAACACCATATATTTT. Its translation: CAWISAGGNTIYF.

V is TRBV5-4 and J is TRBJ1-2, with D unresolved. The V end was cut by 0 bases, the J end by 8 bases, with 11 bases between. The CDR3 spans 13 residues. CDR1 is SGHNT, CDR2 YYREEE, per germline (reference sequence). CDR3 in amino acids: CASSLDGDRGYTF. In DNA form, the CDR3 reads TGTGCCAGCAGCTTGGATGGGGATAGGGGCTACACCTTC.

The chain has TRBV29-1 and TRBJ2-3; D remains ambiguous. V was pared by 4 bases and J by 0 bases, with 14 bases between. This CDR3 spans 15 amino acids. The V gene's germline CDR1 is SQVTM and CDR2 ANQGSEA. CDR3 amino acids: CSVVGDTFSTDTQYF. CDR3 nucleotides: TGCAGCGTTGTCGGCGACACTTTTAGCACAGATACGCAGTATTTT.

The chain combines TRBV6-1 with TRBJ1-5; TRBD1 matches at 9 bases. The CDR3 is 17 amino acids. Trimming cost V 4 bases and J 10 bases; bases outside gene matches: 17. In germline, CDR1 is MNHNS, CDR2 SASEGT. CDR3: CASSVGTGTGGLYPQHF. The CDR3 DNA reads TGTGCCAGCAGTGTAGGGACAGGGACGGGTGGTTTGTATCCCCAGCATTTT.

This chain joins TRBV27 and TRBJ1-2, with 9 bases fitting TRBD1. The junction had 10 bases not matched to a gene; V was cut back by 3 bases and J by 8 bases. This CDR3 has 15 amino acids. Germline V gene data show CDR1 as MNHEY and CDR2 as SMNVEV (reference sequence). The CDR3 bases are TGTGCCAGCAGTTTTTCCGACAGGGGGTATGGCGGCTACACCTTC. It encodes CASSFSDRGYGGYTF.

The J gene is TRBJ2-5, the V gene TRBV9, with a tentative D call TRBD2 (5 bases). There are 11 residues in the CDR3. The ends were cut back, 5 bases at V and 3 bases at J, with 5 bases in the middle. CDR1 is SGDLS, CDR2 YYNGEE, per germline. The CDR3 spells CASRTKETQYF. The CDR3, as DNA: TGTGCCAGCAGGACTAAAGAGACCCAGTACTTC.

The chain joins TRBV23-1 to TRBJ1-5; D is perhaps TRBD1 (5 bases). TRBV23-1 is filed as an ORF, its function uncertain. Trimming removed 8 bases at V and 3 bases at J, with 14 bases between. This CDR3 region has 14 residues. CDR3 sequence reads: CASLTQDHNQPQHF. Here the CDR3 DNA reads TGCGCCAGCCTAACACAGGACCACAATCAGCCCCAGCATTTT.

This chain links TRBV28 with TRBJ1-1; no clear D gene. The V gene lost 2 bases and the J gene lost 0 bases, with 7 bases spanning the gap. The CDR3 contains 14 residues. Germline lookup yields CDR1 MDHEN and CDR2 SYDVKM. CDR3 nucleotide sequence: TGTGCCAGCAGTTTACTTACCATGAACACTGAAGCTTTCTTT. It codes for CASSLLTMNTEAFF.

The table lists this clone with a count of one. This chain links TRBV18 with TRBJ1-6, with D perhaps matching TRBD1 (5 bases). This CDR3 comprises 19 residues. Trimming cost V 1 base and J 6 bases, with 22 bases left between them. Germline loops: CDR1 KGHSH, CDR2 LQKENI. CDR3 coding DNA: TGTGCCAGCTCACCACGACCCCCCATTGGGGCAGAGGGTAATTCACCCCTCCACTTT. Protein sequence: CASSPRPPIGAEGNSPLHF.

The chain recombines TRBV14 with TRBJ2-2, with a tentative D call TRBD1 (6 bases). The CDR3 spans 16 residues. Germline V CDR1 and CDR2: SGHDN, FVKESK. V lost 4 bases and J 0 bases, leaving 12 bases between the germline ends. The CDR3 here is CASSRLRGANTGELFF. As DNA, the CDR3 is TGTGCCAGCAGCCGACTCAGGGGCGCGAACACCGGGGAGCTGTTTTTT. Using reference TRBV14 and TRBJ2-2 for the parts outside the CDR3, the full variable domain is EAGVTQFPSHSVIEKGQTVTLRCDPISGHDNLYWYRRVMGKEIKFLLHFVKESKQDESGMPNNRFLAERTGGTYSTLKVQPAELEDSGVYFCASSRLRGANTGELFFGEGSRLTVL.

This chain connects TRBV7-8 to TRBJ1-1; D remains unclear. The CDR3 contains 13 residues. V was pared by 5 bases and J by 1 base, with 8 bases between. Looked up from germline, CDR1 is SGHVS and CDR2 is FQNEAQ. CDR3: CASSTDRNTEAFF. The CDR3 region has the DNA TGTGCCAGCAGCACGGACCGGAACACTGAAGCTTTCTTT.

This chain links TRBV5-1 with TRBJ2-7; 8 bases agree with TRBD1. After removal of 4 bases from V and 2 bases from J, the junction contained 2 bases not matched to a gene. CDR3 size: 13 residues. CDR1 is SGHRS and CDR2 is YFSETQ in the germline V gene. CDR3 sequence reads: CASSEGQAYEQYF. CDR3 nucleotide sequence: TGCGCCAGCAGCGAGGGACAGGCCTACGAGCAGTACTTC.

CDR3 sequence: CASSHRNEQFF. The CDR3 DNA follows: TGTGCCAGCTCCCACCGCAATGAGCAGTTCTTC. The chain uses TRBV6-5 and TRBJ2-1; D is undetermined. The CDR3 extends over 11 amino acids. The germline V and J ends were trimmed by 8 bases and 6 bases, with 8 bases remaining between them. Looked up from germline, CDR1 is MNHEY and CDR2 is SVGAGI.

The chain employs TRBV2 and TRBJ1-5; possible D gene TRBD1, 5 bases. This CDR3 spans 17 amino acids. Germline V gene data show CDR1 as SNHLY and CDR2 as FYNNEI. The V end was cut by 0 bases, the J end by 0 bases, with 12 bases between. The CDR3 DNA follows: TGTGCCAGCAGTGAAGCCAAAAGGGGTTATAGCAATCAGCCCCAGCATTTT. It codes for CASSEAKRGYSNQPQHF.

This clone was picked up many times. This sequence joins TRBV6-1 and TRBJ1-4, with D possibly being TRBD1 (6 bases). The CDR3 runs 15 residues. Germline assignment: CDR1 MNHNS and CDR2 SASEGT. Trimming cost V 3 bases and J 7 bases, with 15 bases left between them. The chain's CDR3 is CASSDGRGGIEKLFF. CDR3 DNA: TGTGCCAGCAGTGACGGGAGAGGGGGTATTGAAAAACTGTTTTTT.

The chain joins TRBV6-6 to TRBJ2-1, with no clear D. The ends were cut back, 6 bases at V and 2 bases at J, with 5 bases in the middle. The germline CDR1 and CDR2 sequences are MNHNY and SVGAGI (reference sequence). This CDR3 has 12 residues. CDR3 sequence reads: CASRVAYNEQFF. In nucleotides, the CDR3 is TGTGCCAGCAGGGTAGCCTACAATGAGCAGTTCTTC.

J is TRBJ2-1 and V is TRBV3-1 (or the pseudogene TRBV3-2), with TRBD2 as a possible D gene (6 bases). Germline V gene data show CDR1 as LGHDT and CDR2 as YNNKEL (reference sequence). The V gene lost 1 base and the J gene lost 4 bases, with 8 bases spanning the gap. The CDR3 has 14 residues. CDR3 coding DNA: TGTGCCAGCAGCCAAGTGGCGGGGTACAATGAGCAGTTCTTC. It yields the protein CASSQVAGYNEQFF.

The chain carries TRBV3-1 (or the pseudogene TRBV3-2) and TRBJ2-2; 9 positions match TRBD1. With 4 bases clipped from V and 1 base from J, the junction kept 4 bases outside the gene matches. The CDR3 contains 16 residues. CDR1 LGHDT and CDR2 YNNKEL come from the germline V gene (reference sequence). In DNA form, the CDR3 reads TGTGCCAGCAGCCCGACGACAGGGGGGAACACCGGGGAGCTGTTTTTT. Amino acid sequence: CASSPTTGGNTGELFF.